This TCR beta chain was identified in a study of T cell responses to AZD1222 COVID-19 vaccine. Study observations and caveats: Nearly half of unique spike-specific TCRs reportedly avoided B.1.351 and B.1.1.7 mutated regions. At 160-218 and 743-854, vaccine-associated CD4 TCRs were dominant, and they spanned spike. There were mostly white British donors and more females than males, and clonal diversity was possibly underestimated.

The protocol was immunoSEQ multiplex PCR, while the TCRdb copy is restricted to in-frame clones and leaves out a portion. The sample consists of about 93,000 clones, around 86% of them appearing once. Germline loops: CDR1 SEHNR, CDR2 FQNEAQ (reference sequence). The CDR3 runs to 18 residues. The V end lost 5 bases, the J end lost 1 base, and 23 bases lay between the germline ends. This clone has only one observation. Its antigen is not identified. The TCR was taken from an adult in good health. V is TRBV7-9 and J is TRBJ1-1; D may be TRBD1 (5 bases). This specimen was peripheral blood, taken on day 0 of AZD1222 vaccination. CDR3 protein: CASSLIAGTRRWNTEAFF. The CDR3 DNA sequence: TGTGCCAGCAGCCTCATCGCAGGGACGAGACGGTGGAACACTGAAGCTTTCTTT.